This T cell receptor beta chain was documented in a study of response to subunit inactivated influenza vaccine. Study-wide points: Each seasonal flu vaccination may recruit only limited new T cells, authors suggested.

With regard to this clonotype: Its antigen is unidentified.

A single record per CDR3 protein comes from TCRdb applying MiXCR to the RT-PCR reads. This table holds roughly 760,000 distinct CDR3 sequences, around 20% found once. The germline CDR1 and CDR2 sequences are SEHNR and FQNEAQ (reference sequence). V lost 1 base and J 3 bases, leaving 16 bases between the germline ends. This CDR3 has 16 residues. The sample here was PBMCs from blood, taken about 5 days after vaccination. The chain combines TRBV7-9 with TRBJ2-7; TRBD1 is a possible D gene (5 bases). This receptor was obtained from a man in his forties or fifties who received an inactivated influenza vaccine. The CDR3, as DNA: TGTGCCAGCAGCTTAGGTCTGACAGCATGGCGCTACGAGCAGTACTTC. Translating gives CASSLGLTAWRYEQYF.